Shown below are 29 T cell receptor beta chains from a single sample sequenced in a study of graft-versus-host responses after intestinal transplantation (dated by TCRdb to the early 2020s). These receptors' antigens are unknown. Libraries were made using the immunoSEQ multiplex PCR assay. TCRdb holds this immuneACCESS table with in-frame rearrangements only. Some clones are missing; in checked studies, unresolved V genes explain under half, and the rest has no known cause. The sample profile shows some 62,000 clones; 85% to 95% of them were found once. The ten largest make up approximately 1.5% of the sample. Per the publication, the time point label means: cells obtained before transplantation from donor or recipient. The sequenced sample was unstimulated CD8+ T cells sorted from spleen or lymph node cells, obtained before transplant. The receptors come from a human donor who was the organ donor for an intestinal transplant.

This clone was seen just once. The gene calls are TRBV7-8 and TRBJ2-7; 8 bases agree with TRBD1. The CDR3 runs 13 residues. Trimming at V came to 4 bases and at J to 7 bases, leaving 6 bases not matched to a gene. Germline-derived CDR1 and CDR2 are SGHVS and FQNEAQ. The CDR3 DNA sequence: TGTGCCAGCAGCTCCTGGACAGGGCAGGAGCAGTACTTC. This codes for CASSSWTGQEQYF.

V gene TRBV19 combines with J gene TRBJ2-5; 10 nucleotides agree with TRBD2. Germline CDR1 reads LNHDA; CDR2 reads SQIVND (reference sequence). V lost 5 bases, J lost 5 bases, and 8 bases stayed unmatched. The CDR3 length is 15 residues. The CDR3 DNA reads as TGTGCCAGTAGTGGGCAAGCGGGAGGGATGGAGACCCAGTACTTC. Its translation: CASSGQAGGMETQYF.

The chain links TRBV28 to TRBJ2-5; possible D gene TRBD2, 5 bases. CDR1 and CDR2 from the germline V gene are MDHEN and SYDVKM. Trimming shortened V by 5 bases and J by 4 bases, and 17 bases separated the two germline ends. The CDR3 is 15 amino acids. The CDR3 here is CASSRPGLGGETQYF. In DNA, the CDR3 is TGTGCCAGCAGTCGACCGGGTCTTGGAGGAGAGACCCAGTACTTC.

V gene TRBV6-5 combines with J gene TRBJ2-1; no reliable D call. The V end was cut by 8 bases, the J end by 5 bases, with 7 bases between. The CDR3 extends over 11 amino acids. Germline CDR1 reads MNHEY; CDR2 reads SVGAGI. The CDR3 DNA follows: TGTGCCAGCGGCTTTCACAATGAGCAGTTCTTC. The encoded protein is CASGFHNEQFF.

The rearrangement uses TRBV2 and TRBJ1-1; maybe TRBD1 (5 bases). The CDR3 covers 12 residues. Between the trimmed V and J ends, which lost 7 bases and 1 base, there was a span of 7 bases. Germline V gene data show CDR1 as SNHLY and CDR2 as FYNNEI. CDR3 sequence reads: CASIGQNTEAFF. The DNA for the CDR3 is TGTGCCAGCATAGGACAGAACACTGAAGCTTTCTTT.

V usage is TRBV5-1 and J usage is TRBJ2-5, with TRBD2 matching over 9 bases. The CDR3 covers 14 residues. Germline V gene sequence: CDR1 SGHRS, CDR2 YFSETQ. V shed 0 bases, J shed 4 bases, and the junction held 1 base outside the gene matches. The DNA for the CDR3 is TGCGCCAGCAGCTTGGGCGGGAGGGTAGAGACCCAGTACTTC. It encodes CASSLGGRVETQYF.

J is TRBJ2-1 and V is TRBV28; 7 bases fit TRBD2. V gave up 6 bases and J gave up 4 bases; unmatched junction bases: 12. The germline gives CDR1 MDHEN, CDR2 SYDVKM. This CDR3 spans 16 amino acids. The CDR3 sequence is CASSSPSLAAYNEQFF. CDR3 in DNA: TGTGCCAGCAGCTCCCCATCGCTAGCGGCTTACAATGAGCAGTTCTTC.

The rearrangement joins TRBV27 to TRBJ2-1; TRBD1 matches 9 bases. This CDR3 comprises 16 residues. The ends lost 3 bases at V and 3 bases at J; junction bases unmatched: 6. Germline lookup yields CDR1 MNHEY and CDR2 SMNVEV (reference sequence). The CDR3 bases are TGTGCCAGCAGTTTTTCCGACAGGGGGGGCTACAATGAGCAGTTCTTC. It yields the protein CASSFSDRGGYNEQFF.

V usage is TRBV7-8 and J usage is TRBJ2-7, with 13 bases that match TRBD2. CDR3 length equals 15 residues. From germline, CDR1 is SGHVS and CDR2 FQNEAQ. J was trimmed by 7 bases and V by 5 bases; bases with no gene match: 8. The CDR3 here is CASSRTPGLAGEQYF. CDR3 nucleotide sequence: TGTGCCAGCAGCCGCACCCCGGGACTAGCGGGAGAGCAGTACTTC.

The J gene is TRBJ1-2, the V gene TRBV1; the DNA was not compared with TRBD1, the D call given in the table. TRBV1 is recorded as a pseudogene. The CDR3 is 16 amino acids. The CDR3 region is CTSSRPQGAVYYGYTF. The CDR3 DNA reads TGCACCAGCAGCAGACCACAGGGGGCTGTATACTATGGCTACACCTTC.

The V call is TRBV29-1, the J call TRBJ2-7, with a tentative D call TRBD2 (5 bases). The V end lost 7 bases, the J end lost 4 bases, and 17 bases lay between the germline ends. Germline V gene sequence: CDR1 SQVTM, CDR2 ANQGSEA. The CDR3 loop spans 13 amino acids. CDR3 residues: CSATYEGSYEQYF. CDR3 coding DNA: TGCAGCGCCACTTATGAGGGATCTTACGAGCAGTACTTC.

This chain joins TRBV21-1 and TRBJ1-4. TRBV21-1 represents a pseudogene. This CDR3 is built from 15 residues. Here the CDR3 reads CASSKGHWRGEKLFF. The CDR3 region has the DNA TGTGCCAGCAGCAAAGGTCATTGGAGGGGCGAAAAACTGTTTTTT.

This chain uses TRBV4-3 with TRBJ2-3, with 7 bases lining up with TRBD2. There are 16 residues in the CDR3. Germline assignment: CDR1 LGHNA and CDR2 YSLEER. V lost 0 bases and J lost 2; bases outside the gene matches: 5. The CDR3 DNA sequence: TGCGCCAGCAGCCAAGAGGGAGGGTCCCCCACAGATACGCAGTATTTT. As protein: CASSQEGGSPTDTQYF.

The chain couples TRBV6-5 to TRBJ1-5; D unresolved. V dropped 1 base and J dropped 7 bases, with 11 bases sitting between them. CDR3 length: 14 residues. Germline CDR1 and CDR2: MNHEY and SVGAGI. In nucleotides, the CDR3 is TGTGCCAGCAGTTACTTTCCGGTGGGCCAGCCCCAGCATTTT. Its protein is CASSYFPVGQPQHF.

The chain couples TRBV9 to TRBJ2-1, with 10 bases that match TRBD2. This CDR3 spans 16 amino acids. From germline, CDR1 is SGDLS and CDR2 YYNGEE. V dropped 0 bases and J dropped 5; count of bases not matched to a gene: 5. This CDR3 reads CASSVVGTSENNEQFF. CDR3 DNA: TGTGCCAGCAGCGTAGTTGGGACTAGCGAAAACAATGAGCAGTTCTTC.

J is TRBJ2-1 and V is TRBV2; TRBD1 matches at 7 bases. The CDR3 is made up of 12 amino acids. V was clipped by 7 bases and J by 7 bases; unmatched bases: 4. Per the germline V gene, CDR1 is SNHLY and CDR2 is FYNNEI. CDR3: CASTKTGNEQFF. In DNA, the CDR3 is TGTGCCAGCACCAAGACAGGGAATGAGCAGTTCTTC. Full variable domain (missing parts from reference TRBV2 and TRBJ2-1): EPEVTQTPSHQVTQMGQEVILRCVPISNHLYFYWYRQILGQKVEFLVSFYNNEISEKSEIFDDQFSVERPDGSNFTLKIRSTKLEDSAMYFCASTKTGNEQFFGPGTRLTVL.

The CDR3 DNA reads TGTGCCAGTAGCCGGCAGGGGGCCTACGAGCAGTACTTC. It encodes CASSRQGAYEQYF. The rearrangement uses TRBV19 and TRBJ2-7; the match to TRBD1 covers 7 bases. Germline-derived CDR1 and CDR2 are LNHDA and SQIVND (reference sequence). CDR3 size: 13 residues. J was trimmed by 2 bases and V by 6 bases; bases with no gene match: 4.

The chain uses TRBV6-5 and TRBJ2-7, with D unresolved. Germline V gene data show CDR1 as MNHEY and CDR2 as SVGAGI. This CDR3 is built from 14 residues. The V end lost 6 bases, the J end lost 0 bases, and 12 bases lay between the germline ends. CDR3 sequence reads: CASSQTDTSYEQYF. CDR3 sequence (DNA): TGTGCCAGCAGCCAAACCGACACCTCCTACGAGCAGTACTTC.

The CDR3 loop reads CASSQERGLNSGAYNEQFF. The CDR3 DNA reads TGTGCCAGCAGCCAAGAGCGCGGACTGAATAGCGGCGCCTACAATGAGCAGTTCTTC. V is TRBV14 and J is TRBJ2-1; tentatively, D is TRBD2 (6 bases). Per germline, CDR1 SGHDN and CDR2 FVKESK. The CDR3 runs to 19 residues. Trimming cost V 0 bases and J 2 bases, with 20 bases left between them.

The CDR3 bases are TGTGCCAGCAGTCCCAGGGGAAGAAGTCAGCCCCAGCATTTT. This gives the protein CASSPRGRSQPQHF. The chain joins TRBV28 to TRBJ1-5; a weak D match, TRBD1 (6 bases). This CDR3 is 14 amino acids long. Germline CDR1 is MDHEN and CDR2 is SYDVKM. The germline V and J ends were trimmed by 5 bases and 6 bases, with 14 bases remaining between them.

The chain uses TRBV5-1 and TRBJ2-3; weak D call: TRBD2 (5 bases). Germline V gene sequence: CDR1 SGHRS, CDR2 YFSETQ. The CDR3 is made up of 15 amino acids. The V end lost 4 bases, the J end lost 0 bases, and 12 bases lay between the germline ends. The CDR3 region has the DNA TGCGCCAGCAGCCTGGGAGTTGTTAGCACAGATACGCAGTATTTT. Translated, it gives CASSLGVVSTDTQYF.

In DNA form, the CDR3 reads TGTGCCAGCAGCGTGACAGGGGCCTCCTACGAGCAGTACTTC. This encodes CASSVTGASYEQYF. The chain links TRBV9 to TRBJ2-7, with 8 nucleotides matching TRBD1. CDR1 and CDR2 (germline): SGDLS, YYNGEE. The CDR3 has 14 amino acids. Trimming cost V 2 bases and J 0 bases; bases outside gene matches: 1.

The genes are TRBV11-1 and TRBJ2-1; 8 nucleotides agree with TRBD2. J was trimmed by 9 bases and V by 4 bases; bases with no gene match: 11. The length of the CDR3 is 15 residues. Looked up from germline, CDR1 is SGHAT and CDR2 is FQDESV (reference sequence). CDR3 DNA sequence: TGTGCCAGCAGCTCAGATAGCGGGAAGGTCTTTGAGCAGTTCTTC. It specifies CASSSDSGKVFEQFF.

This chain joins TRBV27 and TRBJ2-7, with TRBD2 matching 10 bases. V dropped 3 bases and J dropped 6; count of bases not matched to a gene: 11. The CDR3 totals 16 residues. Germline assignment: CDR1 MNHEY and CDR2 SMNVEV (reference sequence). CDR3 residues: CASSFYGLAGEGEQYF. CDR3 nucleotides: TGTGCCAGCAGTTTTTATGGCCTAGCGGGAGAGGGCGAGCAGTACTTC.

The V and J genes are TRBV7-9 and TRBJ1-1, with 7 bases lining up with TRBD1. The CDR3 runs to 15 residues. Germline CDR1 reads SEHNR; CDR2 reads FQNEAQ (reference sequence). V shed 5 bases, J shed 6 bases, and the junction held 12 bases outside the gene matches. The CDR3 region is CASSPYEGAPPEAFF. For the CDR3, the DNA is TGTGCCAGCAGCCCCTATGAGGGGGCTCCTCCTGAAGCTTTCTTT.

This CDR3 is CASSQESGSPGELFF. The CDR3 coding sequence is TGTGCCAGCAGCCAAGAGTCCGGGAGCCCCGGGGAGCTGTTTTTT. V gene TRBV4-2 combines with J gene TRBJ2-2; weak D call: TRBD2 (6 bases). The CDR3 consists of 15 residues. Between the trimmed V and J ends, which lost 0 bases and 6 bases, there was a span of 11 bases. Germline V CDR1 and CDR2: LGHNA, YNFKEQ.

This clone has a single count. CDR3 sequence (DNA): TGTGCCAGCAGCTTTGCAGCGGGGTCCCCCCAAAGACCCTACAATGAGCAGTTCTTC. It specifies CASSFAAGSPQRPYNEQFF. The J gene is TRBJ2-1, the V gene TRBV27; 7 nucleotides align to TRBD2. Germline loops: CDR1 MNHEY, CDR2 SMNVEV (reference sequence). The junction had 19 bases not matched to a gene; V was cut back by 6 bases and J by 2 bases. There are 19 residues in the CDR3.

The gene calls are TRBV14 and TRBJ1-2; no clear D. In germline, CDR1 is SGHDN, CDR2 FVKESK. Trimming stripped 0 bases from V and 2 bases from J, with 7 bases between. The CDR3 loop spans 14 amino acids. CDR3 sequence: CASSQESANYGYTF. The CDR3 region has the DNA TGTGCCAGCAGCCAAGAATCAGCGAACTATGGCTACACCTTC.

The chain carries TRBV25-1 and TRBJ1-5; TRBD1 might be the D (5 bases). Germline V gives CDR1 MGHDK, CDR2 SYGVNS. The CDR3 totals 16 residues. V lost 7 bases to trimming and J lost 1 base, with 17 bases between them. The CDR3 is CASTRGGDRSNQPQHF. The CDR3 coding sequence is TGTGCCAGCACCCGGGGAGGGGATCGGAGCAATCAGCCCCAGCATTTT.